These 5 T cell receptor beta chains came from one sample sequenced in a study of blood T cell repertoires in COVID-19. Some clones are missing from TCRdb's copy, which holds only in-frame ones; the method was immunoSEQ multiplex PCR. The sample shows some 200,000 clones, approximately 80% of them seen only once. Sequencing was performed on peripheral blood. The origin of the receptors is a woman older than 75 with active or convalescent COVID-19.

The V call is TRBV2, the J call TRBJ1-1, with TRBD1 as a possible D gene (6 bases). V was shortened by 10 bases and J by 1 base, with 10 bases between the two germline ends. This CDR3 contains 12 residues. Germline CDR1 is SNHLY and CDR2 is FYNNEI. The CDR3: CAIPGENTEAFF. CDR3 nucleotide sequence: TGTGCCATCCCAGGGGAGAACACTGAAGCTTTCTTT.

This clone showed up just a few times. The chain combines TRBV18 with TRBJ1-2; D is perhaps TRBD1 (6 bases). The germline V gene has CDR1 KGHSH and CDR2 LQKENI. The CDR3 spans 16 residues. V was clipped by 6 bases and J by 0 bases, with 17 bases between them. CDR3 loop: CASSPTLDRANYGYTF. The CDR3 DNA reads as TGTGCCAGCTCGCCTACCCTGGACAGAGCTAACTATGGCTACACCTTC.

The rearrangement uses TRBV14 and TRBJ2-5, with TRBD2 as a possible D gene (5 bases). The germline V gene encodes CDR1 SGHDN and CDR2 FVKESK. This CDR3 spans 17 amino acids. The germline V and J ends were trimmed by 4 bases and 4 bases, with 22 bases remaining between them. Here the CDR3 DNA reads TGTGCCAGCAGCCCGCGCTTATTGACCGGGGTTGGAGAGACCCAGTACTTC. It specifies CASSPRLLTGVGETQYF.

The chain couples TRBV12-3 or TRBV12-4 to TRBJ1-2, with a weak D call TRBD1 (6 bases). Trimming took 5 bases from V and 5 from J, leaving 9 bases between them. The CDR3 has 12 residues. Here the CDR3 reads CASSQTGYGYTF. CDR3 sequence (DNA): TGTGCCAGCAGTCAGACAGGTTATGGCTACACCTTC.

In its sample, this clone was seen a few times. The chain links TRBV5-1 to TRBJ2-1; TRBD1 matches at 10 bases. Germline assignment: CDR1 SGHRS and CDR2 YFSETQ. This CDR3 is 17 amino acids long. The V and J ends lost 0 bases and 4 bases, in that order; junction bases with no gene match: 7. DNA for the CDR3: TGCGCCAGCAGCTTGGTGCCCCGGGACAGGGGATACAATGAGCAGTTCTTC. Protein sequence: CASSLVPRDRGYNEQFF.